A single sample gave rise to the 20 T cell receptor beta chains below, sequenced in a study of CXCR3-negative and CXCR3-positive naive CD8 T cells. With UMI labels, 5' RACE was used to prepare the TRB cDNA libraries. TCRdb reprocessed the 5' RACE reads, keeping one entry per CDR3 protein, no DNA. This listing includes about 120,000 distinct CDR3 sequences. Study-wide results and caveats: Naive cells that were CXCR3-positive had more hydrophobic TRB CDR3s (compared with CXCR3-negative naive cells).

The antigens these receptors bind are not known. Sequencing was done on a sample of naive CXCR3+ CD8+ T cells from blood. Documented subset: CD45RO-CCR7+CD27+CD95- naive CD8+ T cells expressing CXCR3 (TNR3+). These receptors originate from a human donor in good health. Some clones in this sample may be carry-over from other donors' samples.

This sequence joins TRBV6-5 and TRBJ2-7. The germline CDR1 and CDR2 sequences are MNHEY and SVGAGI. The CDR3 is 13 amino acids. The CDR3 here is CASSYGLGVVQYF.

The gene calls are TRBV28 and TRBJ2-1; TCRdb's D call, TRBD2, is unchecked because there is no DNA. The germline V gene encodes CDR1 MDHEN and CDR2 SYDVKM. This CDR3 contains 16 residues. Here the CDR3 reads CASTTPTSGRAHEQFF.

The chain combines TRBV10-3 with TRBJ2-2. The CDR3 is 15 amino acids. Per the germline V gene, CDR1 is ENHRY and CDR2 is SYGVKD. The CDR3 here is CAISESFEMDGELFF.

The V and J genes are TRBV4-1 and TRBJ2-7; the TCRdb D gene call, TRBD1, has no DNA to confirm it. There are 15 residues in the CDR3. Germline V gene sequence: CDR1 MGHRA, CDR2 YSYEKL. CDR3 loop: CASSQDGDSTYEQYF.

This chain links TRBV29-1 with TRBJ2-3. The CDR3 extends over 13 amino acids. Germline V lookup: CDR1 SQVTM, CDR2 ANQGSEA. The CDR3 loop is CSVEDTSTDTQYF.

The chain links TRBV7-3 to TRBJ2-2. The CDR3 runs 12 residues. CDR1 SGHTA and CDR2 FQGTGA come from the germline V gene. The CDR3 sequence is CASSFSSGELFF.

The chain joins TRBV12-3 or TRBV12-4 to TRBJ2-1; the TRBD1 assignment by TCRdb is unverifiable without DNA. This CDR3 has 16 residues. CDR3 in amino acids: CASSLSGQGVFYEQFF.

V gene TRBV20-1 combines with J gene TRBJ2-7; the TCRdb call, TRBD2, lacks DNA for checking. The CDR3 length is 13 residues. Per the germline V gene, CDR1 is DFQATT and CDR2 is SNEGSKA (reference sequence). CDR3 loop: CSATGTSSYEQYF.

The genes are TRBV7-6 and TRBJ2-5; no DNA is available, so the TRBD1 call from TCRdb remains unchecked. CDR3 length equals 18 residues. In germline, CDR1 is SGHVS, CDR2 FNYEAQ. This CDR3 reads CASSLVDSPTVGQETQYF.

The chain recombines TRBV12-3 or TRBV12-4 with TRBJ2-3; checking the TCRdb D call of TRBD1 is not possible without DNA. This CDR3 region has 18 residues. The CDR3 protein is CASPPRDSPQSSTDTQYF.

This chain connects TRBV10-3 to TRBJ2-7. Germline CDR1 ENHRY, CDR2 SYGVKD. The CDR3 runs 12 residues. CDR3 region: CAISESIHEQYF.

The chain has TRBV11-2 and TRBJ1-2; TCRdb picks TRBD1, but there is no DNA to check that call. The CDR3 loop spans 15 amino acids. Germline V lookup: CDR1 SGHAT, CDR2 FQNNGV. The CDR3 protein is CASSSIRDRGLGYTF.

The V gene is TRBV10-1, the J gene TRBJ1-1; TCRdb returns TRBD1, unconfirmable since there is no DNA. In germline, CDR1 is WNHNN, CDR2 SYGVQD (reference sequence). The CDR3 loop spans 13 amino acids. The CDR3 protein is CASSQNPGGEAFF.

The rearrangement joins TRBV7-3 to TRBJ2-2; the TRBD2 assignment by TCRdb is unverifiable without DNA. The CDR3 sequence is 16 residues long. CDR1 SGHTA and CDR2 FQGTGA come from the germline V gene. The CDR3 protein is CASSRSIAGGTGELFF.

CDR3 in amino acids: CASSLAQGAPGYGYTF. The chain links TRBV7-9 to TRBJ1-2; TCRdb selects TRBD1, and the lack of DNA leaves this call unchecked. Germline V gives CDR1 SEHNR, CDR2 FQNEAQ (reference sequence). The CDR3 sequence is 16 residues long.

The V call is TRBV6-2 or TRBV6-3, the J call TRBJ2-3; TCRdb indicates TRBD1, and absent DNA this call remains unverified. This CDR3 spans 16 amino acids. The germline CDR1 and CDR2 sequences are MNHEY and SVGEGT. CDR3 in amino acids: CASSPLGQGWTDTQYF.

This chain links TRBV7-9 with TRBJ2-3; TCRdb's D gene call, TRBD1, goes unchecked for lack of DNA. The CDR3 is 16 amino acids. Germline values: CDR1 SEHNR, CDR2 FQNEAQ (reference sequence). CDR3 sequence: CASSARTGEGPDTQYF.

V and J are TRBV7-9 and TRBJ2-3; with no DNA, the TCRdb D assignment of TRBD1 cannot be verified. CDR1 is SEHNR and CDR2 is FQNEAQ in the germline V gene (reference sequence). This CDR3 has 14 residues. The CDR3 loop is CASSSPGRPDTQYF.

V usage is TRBV3-1 and J usage is TRBJ2-7; TCRdb picks TRBD1, but there is no DNA to check that call. Germline CDR1 and CDR2: LGHDT and YNNKEL (reference sequence). The CDR3 extends over 14 amino acids. The CDR3: CASSHVDREGEQYF.

CDR3 residues: CASSKTRGPLYNEQFF. The chain uses TRBV21-1 and TRBJ2-1; the D call of TRBD1 rests on TCRdb alone, since no DNA is present to check it. TRBV21-1 counts as a pseudogene. The CDR3 contains 16 residues.